This T cell receptor (beta chain) is drawn from a study of blood T cells in healthy people across ages. Regarding the study as a whole: Strong correlation existed between TCR beta diversity and naive T cell percentage. Total diversity from one million sequenced T cells was likely underestimated.

A remark on this clonotype: Its target is unknown.

With V trimmed by 6 bases and J by 3 bases, 12 bases remained unmatched. CDR1 is DFQATT and CDR2 is SNEGSKA in the germline V gene (reference sequence). The CDR3 covers 16 residues. A second PCR, run for about 7 to 11 cycles, used a sample-barcoded 5' primer plus a J-beta primer mix. Each of the cDNA molecules was tagged by a template-switch adaptor with 12 random nucleotides. In TCRdb, the 5' RACE reads were re-called with MiXCR into one record per CDR3 protein. The sample contains almost 800,000 distinct CDR3 sequences, roughly 50% of which appear only once. The sequenced sample was blood. This clonotype originated in a man aged 30-40 years in good health. V is TRBV20-1 and J is TRBJ2-1, with 9 bases that match TRBD1. The CDR3 DNA reads TGCAGTGCAGAAAAATACGGGACAGGGCTCTACAATGAGCAGTTCTTC. Translation: CSAEKYGTGLYNEQFF.